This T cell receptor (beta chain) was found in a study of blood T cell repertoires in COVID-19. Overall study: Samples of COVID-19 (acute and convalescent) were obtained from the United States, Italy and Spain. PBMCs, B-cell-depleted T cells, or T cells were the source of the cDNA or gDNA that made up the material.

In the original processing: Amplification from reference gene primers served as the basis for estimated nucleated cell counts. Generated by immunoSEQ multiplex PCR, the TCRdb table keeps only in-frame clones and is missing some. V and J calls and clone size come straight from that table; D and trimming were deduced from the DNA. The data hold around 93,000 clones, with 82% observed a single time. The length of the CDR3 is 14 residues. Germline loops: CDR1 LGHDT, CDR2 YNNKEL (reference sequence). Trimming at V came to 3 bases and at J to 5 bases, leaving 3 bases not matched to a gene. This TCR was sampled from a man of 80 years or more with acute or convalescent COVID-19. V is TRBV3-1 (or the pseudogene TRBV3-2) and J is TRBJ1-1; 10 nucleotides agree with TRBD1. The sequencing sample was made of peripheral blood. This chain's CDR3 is CASSQMGQGTEAFF. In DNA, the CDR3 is TGTGCCAGCAGCCAGATGGGACAGGGGACTGAAGCTTTCTTT.